The 17 T cell receptor beta chains in this list originate from one sample, sequenced in a study of immune characterization of retroperitoneal liposarcoma. Via MiXCR, TCRdb re-called the PCR reads, giving one row per CDR3 protein. In the table there are more than 8,000 distinct CDR3 sequences, 25% to 30% of which are singletons. The sequenced sample was tumor tissue. These receptors all stem from a male donor with retroperitoneal liposarcoma.

In this sample, this clonotype turned up a few times. The chain links TRBV11-3 to TRBJ2-3; weak D call: TRBD2 (6 bases). Trimming took off 4 bases at V and 2 bases at J, with 13 bases between the two ends. The CDR3 spans 15 residues. Germline V gives CDR1 SGHNT, CDR2 YENEEA. The CDR3 DNA is TGTGCCAGCAGCTCTGTGCGGGGAGACACAGATACGCAGTATTTT. As protein: CASSSVRGDTDTQYF. The complete variable domain, with remaining parts taken from reference TRBV11-3 and TRBJ2-3, reads EAGVVQSPRYKIIEKKQPVAFWCNPISGHNTLYWYLQNLGQGPELLIRYENEEAVDDSQLPKDRFSAERLKGVDSTLKIQPAELGDSAVYLCASSSVRGDTDTQYFGPGTRLTVL.

This clonotype is medium-sized by share. The chain is built from TRBV7-2 and TRBJ2-1; D is possibly TRBD1 (5 bases). The CDR3 runs to 13 residues. CDR1 is SGHTA, CDR2 FQGNSA, per germline. Trimming stripped 3 bases from V and 3 bases from J, with 6 bases between. The CDR3 is CASSLDNYNEQFF. CDR3 coding DNA: TGTGCCAGCAGCTTGGACAACTACAATGAGCAGTTCTTC. The whole variable domain, filled in from reference TRBV7-2 and TRBJ2-1, reads GAGVSQSPSNKVTEKGKDVELRCDPISGHTALYWYRQSLGQGLEFLIYFQGNSAPDKSGLPSDRFSAERTGGSVSTLTIQRTQQEDSAVYLCASSLDNYNEQFFGPGTRLTVL.

The sample holds a few counts of this clonotype. The genes are TRBV12-3 or TRBV12-4 and TRBJ2-1; D gene uncertain. Between the trimmed V and J ends, which lost 6 bases and 13 bases, there was a span of 19 bases. The CDR3 spans 13 residues. CDR3 region: CASSLTTKETQFF. CDR3 DNA: TGTGCCAGCAGCCTAACGACCAAGGAGACCCAGTTCTTC.

This chain connects TRBV10-1 to TRBJ2-3; D gene ambiguous. V lost 6 bases, J lost 6 bases, and 10 bases lay in between. This CDR3 contains 12 residues. Per the germline V gene, CDR1 is WNHNN and CDR2 is SYGVQD (reference sequence). The CDR3 bases are TGCGCCAGCAGGACTTCGGTGGATACGCAGTATTTT. It specifies CASRTSVDTQYF.

The chain links TRBV7-8 to TRBJ2-5; possibly TRBD1 or TRBD2 for D (5 bases each). Trimming stripped 5 bases from V and 6 bases from J, with 28 bases between. Germline values: CDR1 SGHVS, CDR2 FQNEAQ. The CDR3 totals 18 residues. CDR3 sequence (DNA): TGTGCCAGCAGCCCCCGCCCCTTCGACGGGACCTCACCGAAGACCCAGTACTTC. Its protein is CASSPRPFDGTSPKTQYF.

This clonotype appeared a few times. The rearrangement uses TRBV6-1 and TRBJ2-1; TRBD2 matches 7 bases. Germline trimming cut 6 bases from V and 2 bases from J; bases unmatched to any gene: 4. CDR3 length equals 14 residues. Per the germline V gene, CDR1 is MNHNS and CDR2 is SASEGT. CDR3 bases: TGTGCCAGCAGCCAGAGCGGGGCCTACAATGAGCAGTTCTTC. Translating gives CASSQSGAYNEQFF.

This chain uses TRBV11-2 with TRBJ2-1; 10 bases agree with TRBD1. CDR3 length: 15 amino acids. Germline loops: CDR1 SGHAT, CDR2 FQNNGV. Losses at the gene ends were 4 bases for V and 10 bases for J; bases not matched to a gene: 10. CDR3 bases: TGTGCCAGCAGCTCGGACAGGGGGAACTCCTACGAGCAGTTCTTC. It translates to CASSSDRGNSYEQFF.

About this clonotype: One end of the junction does not line up with germline, which may come from a read error. V and J are TRBV7-6 and TRBJ2-4, with D perhaps TRBD1 or TRBD2 (7 bases each). CDR1 SGHVS and CDR2 FNYEAQ come from the germline V gene. The CDR3 covers 16 residues. The CDR3 is CASSQGGGSGIDEQYF. CDR3 nucleotides: TGTGCTAGCAGCCAGGGGGGGGGAAGCGGGATTGATGAGCAGTACTTC.

This clonotype has more than one count but fewer than ten. The V and J genes are TRBV6-4 and TRBJ2-2; 9 nucleotides align to TRBD2. The germline CDR1 and CDR2 sequences are MRHNA and SNTAGT. This CDR3 has 14 residues. V lost 3 bases, J lost 4 bases, and 0 bases stayed unmatched. CDR3 in DNA: TGTGCCAGCAGTGAAGCGGGGGGCACCGGGGAGCTGTTTTTT. As protein: CASSEAGGTGELFF.

This clonotype was found many times. The V call is TRBV27, the J call TRBJ2-1; D uncertain. Between the trimmed V and J ends, which lost 2 bases and 6 bases, there was a span of 2 bases. CDR3 length: 11 amino acids. Germline-derived CDR1 and CDR2 are MNHEY and SMNVEV (reference sequence). The CDR3 DNA sequence: TGTGCCAGCAGTTTAGGCAATGAGCAGTTCTTC. Protein: CASSLGNEQFF.

This clonotype occurred many times. The gene calls are TRBV27 and TRBJ2-3, with 10 bases that match TRBD2. V lost 5 bases, J lost 1 base, and 12 bases stayed unmatched. The CDR3 runs to 18 residues. Germline values: CDR1 MNHEY, CDR2 SMNVEV (reference sequence). The CDR3 DNA sequence: TGTGCCAGCAGTCACTCAGCGGGAGGGCCCCCGGGCACAGATACGCAGTATTTT. Translation gives CASSHSAGGPPGTDTQYF.

This clonotype was observed a handful of times. V is TRBV6-1 and J is TRBJ2-7, with D maybe TRBD2 (5 bases). The CDR3 length is 14 residues. Trimming pared 2 bases from V and 2 bases from J, leaving 10 bases between. The germline V gene has CDR1 MNHNS and CDR2 SASEGT. CDR3 coding DNA: TGTGCCAGCAGTGAACCAGACGGGACCTACGAGCAGTACTTC. It specifies CASSEPDGTYEQYF.

By proportion, this clonotype is medium-sized. The chain links TRBV6-1 to TRBJ2-5; TRBD1 matches at 7 bases. V shed 6 bases, J shed 3 bases, and the junction held 13 bases outside the gene matches. CDR1 is MNHNS, CDR2 SASEGT, per germline. This CDR3 has 16 residues. The DNA for the CDR3 is TGTGCCAGCAGAAGGGTAGGACAGGCGGGTAAAGAGACCCAGTACTTC. It codes for CASRRVGQAGKETQYF.

The gene calls are TRBV11-2 and TRBJ1-4; 8 nucleotides align to TRBD1. The V gene end was trimmed by 1 base and the J gene end by 7 bases; junction bases not matched to a gene: 2. The CDR3 sequence is 14 residues long. Germline assignment: CDR1 SGHAT and CDR2 FQNNGV. As DNA, the CDR3 is TGTGCCAGCAGCTTAGGGACAGGGAGTGAAAAACTGTTTTTT. This gives the protein CASSLGTGSEKLFF.

In this sample, this clonotype turned up a few times. The chain employs TRBV6-1 and TRBJ1-5, with a tentative D call TRBD1 (5 bases). V was trimmed by 6 bases and J by 5 bases, leaving 14 bases between them. Per the germline V gene, CDR1 is MNHNS and CDR2 is SASEGT. The CDR3 covers 14 residues. CDR3 sequence: CASSRTLRDQPQHF. CDR3 nucleotide sequence: TGTGCCAGCAGCCGGACACTCCGGGATCAGCCCCAGCATTTT.

This clonotype qualifies as medium-sized (0.01 to 0.1%). The chain is built from TRBV7-6 and TRBJ2-1, with 10 positions matching TRBD2. The J call may be in error: the DNA end matches TRBJ2-7 better. CDR1 and CDR2 (germline): SGHVS, FNYEAQ. This CDR3 comprises 15 residues. The DNA of the CDR3 is TGTGCCAGCAGCCCTCGGACTAGCGGCAACAATGAGCAGTACTTC. As protein: CASSPRTSGNNEQYF.

At least ten counts were recorded for this clonotype. The chain is built from TRBV11-1 and TRBJ2-1, with a weak D call TRBD2 (7 bases). This CDR3 comprises 16 residues. Germline V lookup: CDR1 SGHAT, CDR2 FQDESV (reference sequence). Trimming cost V 7 bases and J 0 bases, with 16 bases left between them. The CDR3 DNA reads as TGTGCCAGCACCGAAGACGGGGGGCCCTCCTACAATGAGCAGTTCTTC. It yields the protein CASTEDGGPSYNEQFF.